This TCR beta chain was profiled in a study of cytomegalovirus exposure and HLA in healthy donors (dated by TCRdb to about 2017). Describing the broader study: According to an earlier analysis of 550 to 750 of the donors, about 170 million T cells yielded some 110 million unique TCR beta sequences and 276 Gb of sequence data. An early release that covered about 600 HLA-typed donors contained approximately 300 gigabases of sequencing data and tens of millions of unique TCR sequences. The genetic ancestry cluster associated with self-reported Caucasian donors included about 81% of the 300 to 450 genotyped donors. The study was designed to test whether signatures of past pathogen exposure could be identified by cataloging public T cell receptors. The study profiled the T cell repertoires of hundreds of subjects by immunosequencing and related them to cytomegalovirus serostatus. A separate validation cohort of roughly 130 different subjects was used in addition to the approximately 640-subject first cohort. To predict cytomegalovirus infection status, the study brought together high-throughput TCR immunosequencing, statistical association of individual TCRs with disease status, and machine learning. To study patterns of TCR occurrence, a later analysis re-analyzed previously published TCR beta repertoires from 550 to 800 donors and added high-resolution HLA genotyping. Rather than drawing on any new phenotypic data, the later analysis identified candidate immune exposures from TCR beta sequences and the way those sequences occurred across donors. To decide whether each TCR beta V gene segment behaved as functional or pseudogenic, an earlier analysis of approximately 620 of the donors relied on high-throughput TCR beta sequencing. Donor age, sex, ethnicity and CMV serostatus were collected together with the repertoire data. A later genetic analysis used genome-wide SNP genotypes for about 60% of the 666 donors, treating that subset as a discovery cohort. Every discovery cohort repertoire had been produced on one sequencing platform. HLA typing included class I and class II loci at four-digit resolution. The number of donors typed differed by locus, with roughly 620-640 for A, B, C, DRB1 and DQB1, 522 for DQA1, 600 to 610 for DPA1, and 472 for DPB1. About five DR-DQ haplotypes were treated as single units for association and clustering because of strong linkage in the cohort. Among about 410 genotyped donors of the cohort, an average of around 240,000 unique TCR beta nucleotide sequences was sequenced per donor, of which about 20% were non-productive. Study-wide conclusions, independent of this receptor: CMV serostatus was the only immune exposure information available for the cohort. In a later analysis, HLA-associated TCR beta chains were found to be more clonally expanded and to have lower generation probabilities than equally common non-associated chains. Most TCR sequences were seen in very few donors, while some public TCRs were found in many individuals. A few of the identified cytomegalovirus-associated TCR beta chains were confirmed in vitro to be specific for cytomegalovirus antigens. A later analysis found that TCR association rates varied across HLA loci, with DRB1 alleles showing the most associated TCRs and HLA-C alleles the fewest. Cytomegalovirus status was reported to be diagnosed by the classifier with high specificity and sensitivity in both the original and validation cohorts. A further reported finding was that TCR beta sequences accurately predicted the HLA-A and HLA-B alleles for most subjects in the first cohort. A cluster of highly shared sequence variants was judged likely to represent a technical artifact of the sequencing pipeline. The earlier analysis of 587 of the donors excluded roughly 17 rarely observed V segments, including chromosome 9 orphons, because counts were too low. A later analysis associated 17,000 or so TCR beta sequences with specific HLA alleles at a false discovery rate of 0.05. Broadly in line with IMGT annotations, most TCR beta V segments showed up in productive rearrangements about 87% or about 30% of the time in an earlier analysis of approximately 600 of the donors. When HLA alleles, especially DR and DQ, strongly co-occurred, attributing TCR associations to individual alleles was difficult. The authors suggested that the approach could potentially be generalized to other disease states and immunological phenotypes. The study listed 164 TCR beta chains as associated with cytomegalovirus. A later genetic analysis reported fewer N-insertions in productive TCRs among donors in an Asian-associated ancestry cluster than the approximately 670-donor mean. An association between a missense DCLRE1C variant and V-gene and J-gene trimming of TCR beta chains was found in a later genetic analysis and replicated in an independent cohort. Linkage disequilibrium might explain the correlated functional status among segregating V segments, but an unknown experimental factor could not be ruled out. In a later analysis, most CMV-associated TCR beta chains were found to appear HLA-restricted, with HLA associations seemingly driven largely by CMV exposure. The 87-base-pair reads could not distinguish some IMGT-functional V segments, including TRBV6-2 and TRBV6-3, so those segments were excluded. A later analysis reported that several top co-occurrence clusters appeared linked to parvovirus B19, influenza, CMV and Epstein-Barr virus. HLA typing was unavailable for some donors at each locus, so association tests used only the typed subset. Presence/absence analyses assumed roughly uniform sequencing depth across donors, an assumption that may not hold. The cohort was sequenced for TCR beta chains only, and without alpha or paired-chain data the features that could be detected were limited.

The library relied on the immunoSEQ multiplex PCR assay. For the multiplex PCR, a mixture combining 60 forward primers for TCR Vbeta segments and 13 reverse primers for TCR Jbeta segments was used. The CDR3 region of rearranged TCR beta genes was amplified from genomic DNA by a multiplex PCR assay. On the Illumina HiSeq System, the amplified TCR beta libraries were sequenced as 87-base-pair reads. The original methods were these. Across the roughly 640 repertoires, a later analysis counted 60 million to 90 million unique TCR beta chains, around 11 million of which were shared by at least two donors. A nearest-neighbor algorithm error-corrected the raw reads and collapsed the reads into unique sequences, merging closely related sequences to remove PCR and sequencing errors. CDR3 sequences were aligned to IMGT reference sequences to assign V, D and J gene segments. For a sequence to be retained, a match of at least six nucleotides to both a V gene segment and a J gene segment was required. Rearrangements were called productive when the CDR3 lacked stop codons and stayed in frame with V and J; all others were non-productive. Following IMGT convention, CDR3 was defined as the stretch from the second conserved V-encoded cysteine up to the conserved J-encoded phenylalanine. In an earlier analysis of roughly 610 of the donors, sequences lacking an unambiguous match to a single V gene segment were excluded. In an earlier analysis of approximately 590 of the donors, a V segment was called functional when productive rearrangements were above 56.7%, and segregating when the standard deviation between donors exceeded 5%. A statistical classification framework was built to diagnose cytomegalovirus status from the catalog of TCR beta chain sequences. In a later analysis, V and J genes were assigned by comparing TCR nucleotide sequences against IMGT/GENE-DB human TR gene sequences. The TCRdist pipeline was used in a later analysis to assign CDR3 sequences and most-parsimonious VDJ recombination scenarios. In a later analysis, each TCR beta chain was defined by its CDR3 amino acid sequence together with its V-gene family, and reads lacking a unique V-gene family were excluded. As a way to deal with suspected cross-contamination and a sequencing artifact, a later analysis dropped approximately 570 nucleotide sequences that were highly shared and had low generation probability. For each public chain, a later analysis derived a clonal expansion index from normalized ranks of inferred template counts within each repertoire. Generation probabilities in a later analysis came from a VDJ recombination model fitted to out-of-frame rearrangements, and those results were checked against IGoR. Hypergeometric tests were used in a later analysis to score TCR-TCR, TCR-HLA and TCR-CMV co-occurrence, with a repertoire-size bias correction applied to the TCR pairs. In a later analysis, false discovery rates were estimated by permuting HLA or CMV assignments 20 times. In a later analysis, co-occurring TCRs were grouped using DBSCAN, with TCRdist sequence similarity added in when clustering inside HLA-allele-positive subsets. For co-occurrence clustering, repertoires with fewer than 30,000 or more than 120,000 public chains were excluded, along with 4 to 6 repertoires with anomalous nucleotide sharing. What TCRdb holds here is the immuneACCESS table cut down to in-frame rearrangements. Part of the clones is not present; checked against another copy, under half of the missing clones reflect an unresolved V gene, and the others are unexplained. V, J and clone size reflect that table, while D and trimming were determined from the DNA. The table for this sample lists about 180,000 clones; over 65% of them were counted only once. Together, the top ten hold 2.4% of the sample.

CDR1 and CDR2 (MNHNS, SASEGT) derive from the germline V gene. Inclusive of the bounding cysteine and phenylalanine, the CDR3 is 15 residues long. Only CDR3 DNA is held: 45 bases, read in frame from base 1. Here V drops 6 bases and J drops 0 bases, and the junction holds 7 bases not matched to any gene. Worth noting for this clone: Its recognized antigen is unknown. Per-base qualities were not stored, and no clone one base away is much larger.

The cohort comprised under 700 healthy bone marrow donors. All cohort members were sampled while nominally healthy, although unrecorded immune exposures were likely present. The donor tested CMV seronegative, placing the donor among the 300 to 450 seronegative members of the cohort. Every donor gave a peripheral blood sample, and the peripheral blood mononuclear cells from that sample were used for TCR beta sequencing. Genomic DNA was extracted from the blood cell samples with the Qiagen DNeasy Blood Extraction Kit. Specimen: PBMCs. The TCR comes from a man in his sixties in good health and CMV-seronegative. In this chain, TRBV6-1 is recombined with TRBJ1-1, with 7 middle bases fitting TRBD1. The nucleotide sequence reads TGTGCCAGCAGGGGACAGCCACTTATGAACACTGAAGCTTTCTTT. This sequence encodes CASRGQPLMNTEAFF.